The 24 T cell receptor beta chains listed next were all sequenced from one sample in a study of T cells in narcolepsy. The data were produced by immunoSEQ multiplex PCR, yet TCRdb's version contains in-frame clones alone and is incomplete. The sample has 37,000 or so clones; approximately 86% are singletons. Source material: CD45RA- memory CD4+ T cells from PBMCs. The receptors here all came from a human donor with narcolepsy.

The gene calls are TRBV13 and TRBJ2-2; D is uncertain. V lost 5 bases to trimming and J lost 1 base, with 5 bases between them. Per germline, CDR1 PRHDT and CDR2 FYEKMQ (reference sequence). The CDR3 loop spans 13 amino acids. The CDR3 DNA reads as TGTGCCAGCAGCACCCAGAACACCGGGGAGCTGTTTTTT. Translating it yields CASSTQNTGELFF.

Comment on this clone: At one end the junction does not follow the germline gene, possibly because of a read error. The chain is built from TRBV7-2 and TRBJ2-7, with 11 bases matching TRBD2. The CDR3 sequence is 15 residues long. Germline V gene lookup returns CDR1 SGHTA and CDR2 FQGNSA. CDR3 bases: TGTGCCAGCAGTATTAGCGGGGGGGCCTCCCACGAGCAGTACTTC. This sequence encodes CASSISGGASHEQYF.

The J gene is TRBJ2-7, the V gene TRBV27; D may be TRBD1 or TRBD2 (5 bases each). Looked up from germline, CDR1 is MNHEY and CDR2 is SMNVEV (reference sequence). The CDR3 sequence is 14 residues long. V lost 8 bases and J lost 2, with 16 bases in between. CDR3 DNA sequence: TGTGCCAGCGGATTCCGGGACGGAACCTACGAGCAGTACTTC. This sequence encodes CASGFRDGTYEQYF.

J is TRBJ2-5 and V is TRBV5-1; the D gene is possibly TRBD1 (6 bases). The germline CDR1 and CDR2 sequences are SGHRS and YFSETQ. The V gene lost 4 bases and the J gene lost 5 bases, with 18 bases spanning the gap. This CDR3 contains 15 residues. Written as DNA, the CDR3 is TGCGCCAGCAGCACGGGACCGACGAGGGGGGAGACCCAGTACTTC. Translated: CASSTGPTRGETQYF.

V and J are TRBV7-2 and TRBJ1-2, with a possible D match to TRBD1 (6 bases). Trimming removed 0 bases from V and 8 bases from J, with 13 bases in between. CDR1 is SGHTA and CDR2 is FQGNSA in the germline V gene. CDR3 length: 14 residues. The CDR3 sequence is CASSLARGAGGYTF. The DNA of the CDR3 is TGTGCCAGCAGCTTAGCGCGGGGGGCGGGAGGCTACACCTTC.

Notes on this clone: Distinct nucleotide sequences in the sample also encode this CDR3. CDR3: CASSVGGTGNTIYF. The CDR3 DNA reads as TGTGCCAGCAGCGTGGGGGGGACTGGAAACACCATATATTTT. The chain uses TRBV9 and TRBJ1-3; possibly TRBD1 for D (5 bases). CDR3 length equals 14 residues. V lost 2 bases, J lost 2 bases, and 8 bases lay in between. CDR1 SGDLS and CDR2 YYNGEE come from the germline V gene.

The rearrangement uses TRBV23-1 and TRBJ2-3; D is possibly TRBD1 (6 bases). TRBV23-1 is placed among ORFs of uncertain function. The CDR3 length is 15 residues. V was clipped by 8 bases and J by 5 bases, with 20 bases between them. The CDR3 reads CASPRPRGQGDTQYF. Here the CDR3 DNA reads TGCGCCAGCCCCCGCCCCAGGGGCCAGGGAGATACGCAGTATTTT.

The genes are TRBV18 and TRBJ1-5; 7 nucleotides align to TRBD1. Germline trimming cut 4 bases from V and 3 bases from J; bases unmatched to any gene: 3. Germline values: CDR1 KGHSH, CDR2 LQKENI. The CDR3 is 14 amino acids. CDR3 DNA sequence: TGTGCCAGCTCACGGGGACAGCTCAATCAGCCCCAGCATTTT. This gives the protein CASSRGQLNQPQHF.

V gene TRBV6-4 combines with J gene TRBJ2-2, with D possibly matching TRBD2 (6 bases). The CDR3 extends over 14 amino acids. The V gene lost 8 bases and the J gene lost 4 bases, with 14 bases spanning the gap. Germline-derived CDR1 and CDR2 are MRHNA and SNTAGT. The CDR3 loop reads CASEALGGTGELFF. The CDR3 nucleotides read TGTGCCAGCGAGGCTCTGGGGGGCACCGGGGAGCTGTTTTTT.

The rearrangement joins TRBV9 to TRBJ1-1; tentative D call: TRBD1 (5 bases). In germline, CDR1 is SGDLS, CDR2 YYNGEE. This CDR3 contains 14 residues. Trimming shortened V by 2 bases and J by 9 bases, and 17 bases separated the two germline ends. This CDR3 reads CASSVGGRGQQAFF. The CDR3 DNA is TGTGCCAGCAGCGTGGGGGGACGAGGGCAGCAAGCTTTCTTT.

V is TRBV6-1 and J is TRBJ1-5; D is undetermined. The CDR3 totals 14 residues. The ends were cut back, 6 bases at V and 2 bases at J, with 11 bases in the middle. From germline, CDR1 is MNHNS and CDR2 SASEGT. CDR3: CASRWEAGNQPQHF. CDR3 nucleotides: TGTGCCAGCAGATGGGAAGCGGGCAATCAGCCCCAGCATTTT.

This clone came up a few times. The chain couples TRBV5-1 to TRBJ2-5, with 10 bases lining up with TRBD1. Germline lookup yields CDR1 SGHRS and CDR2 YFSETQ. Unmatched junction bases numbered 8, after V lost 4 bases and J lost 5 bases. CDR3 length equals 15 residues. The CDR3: CASSLKTGGGETQYF. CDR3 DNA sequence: TGCGCCAGCAGCCTCAAGACAGGGGGCGGGGAGACCCAGTACTTC.

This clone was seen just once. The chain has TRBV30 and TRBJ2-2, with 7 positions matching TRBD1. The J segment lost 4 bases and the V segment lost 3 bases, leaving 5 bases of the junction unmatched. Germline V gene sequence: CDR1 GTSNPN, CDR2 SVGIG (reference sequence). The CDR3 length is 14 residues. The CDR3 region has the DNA TGTGCCTGGAGCGTGGACAGGCGCACCGGGGAGCTGTTTTTT. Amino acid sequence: CAWSVDRRTGELFF. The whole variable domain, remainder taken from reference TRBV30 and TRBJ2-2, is SQTIHQWPATLVQPVGSPLSLECTVEGTSNPNLYWYRQAAGRGLQLLFYSVGIGQISSEVPQNLSASRPQDRQFILSSKKLLLSDSGFYLCAWSVDRRTGELFFGEGSRLTVL.

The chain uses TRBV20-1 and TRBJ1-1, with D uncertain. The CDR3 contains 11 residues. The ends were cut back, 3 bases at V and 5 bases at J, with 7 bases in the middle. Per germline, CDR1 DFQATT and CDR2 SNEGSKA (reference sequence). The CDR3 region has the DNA TGCAGTGCTAGTTTTGGGACTGAAGCTTTCTTT. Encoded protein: CSASFGTEAFF.

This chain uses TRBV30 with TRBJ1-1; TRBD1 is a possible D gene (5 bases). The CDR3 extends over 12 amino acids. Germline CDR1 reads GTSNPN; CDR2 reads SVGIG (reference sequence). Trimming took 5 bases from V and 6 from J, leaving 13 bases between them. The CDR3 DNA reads TGTGCCTGGGGTGGGGGGAAACCTGAAGCTTTCTTT. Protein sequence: CAWGGGKPEAFF. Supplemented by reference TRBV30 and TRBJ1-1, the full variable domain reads SQTIHQWPATLVQPVGSPLSLECTVEGTSNPNLYWYRQAAGRGLQLLFYSVGIGQISSEVPQNLSASRPQDRQFILSSKKLLLSDSGFYLCAWGGGKPEAFFGQGTRLTVV.

The CDR3 DNA sequence: TGTGCCAGCAGCTTAGATCCCCCTGGGGCCACAGATACGCAGTATTTT. This sequence encodes CASSLDPPGATDTQYF. J is TRBJ2-3 and V is TRBV7-2; D may be TRBD1 (5 bases). V gave up 1 base and J gave up 2 bases, with 13 bases separating them. The CDR3 totals 16 residues. The V gene's germline CDR1 is SGHTA and CDR2 FQGNSA.

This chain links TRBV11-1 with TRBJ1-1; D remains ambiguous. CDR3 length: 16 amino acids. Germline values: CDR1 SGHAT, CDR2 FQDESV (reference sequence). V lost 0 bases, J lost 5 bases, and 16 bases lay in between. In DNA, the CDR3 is TGTGCCAGCAGCTTAGCGCCGCGAGTCGGCCGGACTGAAGCTTTCTTT. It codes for CASSLAPRVGRTEAFF.

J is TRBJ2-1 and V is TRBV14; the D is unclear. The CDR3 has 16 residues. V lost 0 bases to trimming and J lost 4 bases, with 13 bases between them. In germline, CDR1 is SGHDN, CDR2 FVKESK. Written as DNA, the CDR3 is TGTGCCAGCAGCCAAGAAACTACCCCTTTATACAATGAGCAGTTCTTC. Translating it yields CASSQETTPLYNEQFF.

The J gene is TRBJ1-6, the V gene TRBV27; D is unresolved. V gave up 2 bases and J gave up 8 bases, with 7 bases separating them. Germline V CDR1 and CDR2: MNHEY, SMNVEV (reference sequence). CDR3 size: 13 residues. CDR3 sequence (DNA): TGTGCCAGCAGTTTAAGGGTAGATTCACCCCTCCACTTT. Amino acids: CASSLRVDSPLHF.

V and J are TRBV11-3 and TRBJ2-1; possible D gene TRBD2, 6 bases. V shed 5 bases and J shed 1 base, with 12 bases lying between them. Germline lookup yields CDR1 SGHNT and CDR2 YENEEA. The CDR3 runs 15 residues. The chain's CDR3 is CASSPGRESYNEQFF. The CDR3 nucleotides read TGTGCCAGCAGCCCGGGACGGGAGTCCTACAATGAGCAGTTCTTC. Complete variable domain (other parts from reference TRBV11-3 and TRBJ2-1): EAGVVQSPRYKIIEKKQPVAFWCNPISGHNTLYWYLQNLGQGPELLIRYENEEAVDDSQLPKDRFSAERLKGVDSTLKIQPAELGDSAVYLCASSPGRESYNEQFFGPGTRLTVL.

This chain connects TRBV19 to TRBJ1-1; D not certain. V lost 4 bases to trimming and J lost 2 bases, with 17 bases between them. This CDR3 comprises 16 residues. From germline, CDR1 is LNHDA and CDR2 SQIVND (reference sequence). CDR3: CASSKQTALRNTEAFF. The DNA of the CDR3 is TGTGCCAGTAGTAAACAAACAGCGCTCCGAAACACTGAAGCTTTCTTT. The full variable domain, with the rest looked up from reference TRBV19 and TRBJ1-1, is DGGITQSPKYLFRKEGQNVTLSCEQNLNHDAMYWYRQDPGQGLRLIYYSQIVNDFQKGDIAEGYSVSREKKESFPLTVTSAQKNPTAFYLCASSKQTALRNTEAFFGQGTRLTVV.

The CDR3 DNA reads TGTGCCAGCAGCTTAGTCCCGGGAATGGGGACAGATACGCAGTATTTT. This codes for CASSLVPGMGTDTQYF. V gene TRBV7-8 combines with J gene TRBJ2-3; weak D call: TRBD2 (5 bases). Trimming removed 1 base from V and 3 bases from J, with 14 bases in between. Germline loops: CDR1 SGHVS, CDR2 FQNEAQ. The CDR3 loop spans 16 amino acids.

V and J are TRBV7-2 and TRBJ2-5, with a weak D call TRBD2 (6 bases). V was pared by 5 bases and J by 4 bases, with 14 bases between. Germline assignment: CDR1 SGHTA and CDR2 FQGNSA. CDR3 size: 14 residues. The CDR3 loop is CASSPGGVGETQYF. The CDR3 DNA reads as TGTGCCAGCAGCCCCGGAGGGGTGGGAGAGACCCAGTACTTC.

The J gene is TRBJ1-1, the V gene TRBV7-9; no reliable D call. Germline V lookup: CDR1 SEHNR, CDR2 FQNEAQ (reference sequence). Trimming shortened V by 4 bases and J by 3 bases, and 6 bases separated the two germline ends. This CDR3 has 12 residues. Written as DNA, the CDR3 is TGTGCCAGCAGCTCGCCGGACACTGAAGCTTTCTTT. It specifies CASSSPDTEAFF.